The 18 T cell receptor beta chains reported below all come from one sample, sequenced in a study of CD8 T cells in Susac syndrome. An amount of RNA that ranged from about 0.45 to 1 ug was reverse transcribed with random hexamers. TCRdb reanalysed the immunoSEQ multiplex PCR reads using MiXCR and keeps one entry per CDR3 protein. The sample has about 80,000 distinct CDR3 sequences, 90% to 95% seen once. The sequenced sample consisted of CD8+ T cells from PBMCs. The source of these receptors is a human donor in good health.

This chain uses TRBV12-3 or TRBV12-4 with TRBJ2-5; D remains unclear. V shed 7 bases and J shed 2 bases, with 11 bases lying between them. The CDR3 loop spans 13 amino acids. In DNA form, the CDR3 reads TGTGCCAGCACCGGTGGGATACAAGAGACCCAGTACTTC. This encodes CASTGGIQETQYF.

The chain links TRBV20-1 to TRBJ2-1, with no clear D. Germline V gives CDR1 DFQATT, CDR2 SNEGSKA (reference sequence). This CDR3 is built from 11 residues. Trimming cost V 0 bases and J 8 bases, with 5 bases left between them. The DNA of the CDR3 is TGCAGTGCTAGAGAGGGCCATGAGCAGTTCTTC. Protein product: CSAREGHEQFF.

This clonotype is a singleton in its sample. The chain couples TRBV27 to TRBJ1-2; D gene uncertain. V lost 6 bases to trimming and J lost 1 base, with 9 bases between them. CDR1 MNHEY and CDR2 SMNVEV come from the germline V gene (reference sequence). The CDR3 extends over 13 amino acids. Written as DNA, the CDR3 is TGTGCCAGCAGAATCGACCTTAACTATGGCTACACCTTC. This codes for CASRIDLNYGYTF.

The chain employs TRBV20-1 and TRBJ1-6; D gene unclear. From germline, CDR1 is DFQATT and CDR2 SNEGSKA (reference sequence). This CDR3 spans 14 amino acids. Trimming removed 0 bases from V and 10 bases from J, with 13 bases in between. Here the CDR3 DNA reads TGCAGTGCTAGAGATAGAGCGGGCGGATCACCCCTCCACTTT. It codes for CSARDRAGGSPLHF.

V usage is TRBV4-3 and J usage is TRBJ1-1; D is possibly TRBD1 (6 bases). V lost 0 bases, J lost 8 bases, and 13 bases lay in between. The CDR3 has 14 amino acids. Germline CDR1 reads LGHNA; CDR2 reads YSLEER. The DNA of the CDR3 is TGCGCCAGCAGCCAAGACCGAACAGGGCGAGAAGCTTTCTTT. It specifies CASSQDRTGREAFF.

This chain links TRBV29-1 with TRBJ2-1; D may be TRBD2 (6 bases). Trimming stripped 1 base from V and 3 bases from J, with 16 bases between. Germline assignment: CDR1 SQVTM and CDR2 ANQGSEA. This CDR3 comprises 16 residues. The CDR3 loop is CSVEGDRGMDYNEQFF. The CDR3 DNA follows: TGCAGCGTTGAAGGGGACCGGGGGATGGACTACAATGAGCAGTTCTTC.

The chain is built from TRBV29-1 and TRBJ2-7; a weak D match, TRBD1 (5 bases). The CDR3 is 14 amino acids. CDR1 SQVTM and CDR2 ANQGSEA come from the germline V gene. Trimming shortened V by 0 bases and J by 5 bases, and 14 bases separated the two germline ends. DNA of the CDR3: TGCAGCGTTGAAGATCTTGGGCAGGGAAACGAGCAGTACTTC. As protein: CSVEDLGQGNEQYF.

This clonotype was detected once. This chain connects TRBV29-1 to TRBJ2-3; D may match TRBD1 or TRBD2 (5 bases each). Germline V CDR1 and CDR2: SQVTM, ANQGSEA. The CDR3 spans 14 residues. V was trimmed by 3 bases and J by 2 bases, leaving 12 bases between them. CDR3 loop: CSVEKGDATDTQYF. CDR3 nucleotide sequence: TGCAGCGTTGAGAAAGGGGACGCCACAGATACGCAGTATTTT.

J is TRBJ2-3 and V is TRBV27, with D perhaps matching TRBD1 or TRBD2 (5 bases each). V gave up 6 bases and J gave up 6 bases, with 13 bases separating them. Germline CDR1 is MNHEY and CDR2 is SMNVEV (reference sequence). The CDR3 runs 13 residues. The CDR3 region has the DNA TGTGCCAGCAGCTGGGACCTTCGGGATACGCAGTATTTT. Translated, it gives CASSWDLRDTQYF.

This chain links TRBV4-1 with TRBJ2-2; TRBD2 might be the D (6 bases). The CDR3 contains 16 residues. Per the germline V gene, CDR1 is MGHRA and CDR2 is YSYEKL. Trimming took 2 bases from V and 1 from J, leaving 11 bases between them. This CDR3 reads CASSQQGLENTGELFF. DNA of the CDR3: TGCGCCAGCAGCCAACAGGGACTTGAGAACACCGGGGAGCTGTTTTTT.

The count of this clonotype is one. The V call is TRBV7-9, the J call TRBJ2-5; weak D call: TRBD2 (5 bases). From germline, CDR1 is SEHNR and CDR2 FQNEAQ (reference sequence). The CDR3 runs to 13 residues. Trimming left V 5 bases short and J 5 bases short, with 12 bases between. CDR3 loop: CASSISGRETQYF. Written as DNA, the CDR3 is TGTGCCAGCAGCATCAGCGGTAGGGAGACCCAGTACTTC.

V gene TRBV27 combines with J gene TRBJ1-1; D may be TRBD1 (5 bases). This CDR3 region has 14 residues. CDR1 and CDR2 (germline): MNHEY, SMNVEV (reference sequence). Trimming took 8 bases from V and 8 from J, leaving 21 bases between them. The CDR3 nucleotides are TGTGCCAGCCGAGCCGTAGGGGTATATACCGAAGCTTTCTTT. Translating it yields CASRAVGVYTEAFF.

The chain uses TRBV6-4 and TRBJ2-1; unclear D gene. The CDR3 is 13 amino acids. CDR1 is MRHNA, CDR2 SNTAGT, per germline. V lost 0 bases and J lost 7, with 7 bases in between. CDR3 residues: CASSDSTENEQFF. In DNA, the CDR3 is TGTGCCAGCAGTGACTCGACCGAGAATGAGCAGTTCTTC.

The chain links TRBV15 to TRBJ2-1; TRBD2 agrees at 7 bases. The CDR3 covers 15 residues. CDR1 is LNHNV and CDR2 is YYDKDF in the germline V gene (reference sequence). With 1 base clipped from V and 0 bases from J, the junction kept 0 bases outside the gene matches. CDR3: CATSRVAGSYNEQFF. Here the CDR3 DNA reads TGTGCCACCAGCAGAGTAGCGGGCTCCTACAATGAGCAGTTCTTC.

V and J are TRBV9 and TRBJ2-1; D call uncertain. Germline-derived CDR1 and CDR2 are SGDLS and YYNGEE. Trimming left V 0 bases short and J 5 bases short, with 9 bases between. The CDR3 extends over 14 amino acids. This CDR3 is CASSVEVTNNEQFF. CDR3 sequence (DNA): TGTGCCAGCAGCGTAGAGGTGACAAACAATGAGCAGTTCTTC. The full variable domain, its missing parts supplied by reference TRBV9 and TRBJ2-1, is DSGVTQTPKHLITATGQRVTLRCSPRSGDLSVYWYQQSLDQGLQFLIQYYNGEERAKGNILERFSAQQFPDLHSELNLSSLELGDSALYFCASSVEVTNNEQFFGPGTRLTVL.

This clonotype showed up just once. V and J are TRBV9 and TRBJ1-2, with 8 bases fitting TRBD1. Germline V gene data show CDR1 as SGDLS and CDR2 as YYNGEE. The CDR3 sequence is 13 residues long. V shed 4 bases and J 6 bases; nucleotides not matched to a gene: 5. CDR3 region: CASSFDRGNGYTF. CDR3 nucleotides: TGTGCCAGCAGCTTCGACAGGGGAAATGGCTACACCTTC.

J is TRBJ1-5 and V is TRBV30, with 7 bases matching TRBD1. After removal of 4 bases from V and 7 bases from J, the junction contained 10 bases not matched to a gene. Germline values: CDR1 GTSNPN, CDR2 SVGIG (reference sequence). CDR3 length equals 14 residues. The CDR3 spells CAWTPTGIEQPQHF. The DNA for the CDR3 is TGTGCCTGGACGCCGACAGGGATCGAACAGCCCCAGCATTTT.

The chain joins TRBV6-1 to TRBJ1-5, with a possible D match to TRBD1 (5 bases). With 7 bases removed from V and 0 bases from J, the gap between germline ends came to 16 bases. Germline CDR1 is MNHNS and CDR2 is SASEGT. The CDR3 has 16 residues. The CDR3 sequence is CASTLGPGDSNQPQHF. DNA of the CDR3: TGTGCCAGCACCCTGGGGCCCGGGGATAGCAATCAGCCCCAGCATTTT.